The clone carrying this TCR beta chain appeared a few times. Antigen: not known. Other DNA sequences in this specimen translate into the identical CDR3. CDR1 and CDR2 from the germline V gene are GTSNPN and SVGIG (reference sequence). V lost 4 bases, J lost 0 bases, and 5 bases lay in between. This CDR3 is 12 amino acids long. cDNA synthesis used the whole RNA isolate, giving expressed TCRB sequences. Clones were read by immunoSEQ multiplex PCR, and TCRdb kept only the in-frame ones, dropping some. The sample holds some 700,000 clones; about an eighth are singletons and the top ten take around 0.022%. The source of the sample is a study of beta chain features in type 1 diabetes. General observations from the study: More deletions and fewer insertions at VDJ junctions were seen in type 1 diabetes patients. Type 1 diabetes patients showed a moderate but significant shortening of TCRB CDR3s in all four CD4+ subsets.

CD45RO/CCR7/CD25/CD127/CD95/CD27 staining was used to isolate CD4+ naive, central memory, regulatory and stem cell-like memory cells by sorting. The source material was naive CD4+ T cells from blood. The receptor was derived from a man aged 18 to 30 with type 1 diabetes. The chain uses TRBV30 and TRBJ2-3; D gene uncertain. The CDR3 nucleotides read TGTGCCTGGACGCAAAGCACAGATACGCAGTATTTT. Amino acid sequence: CAWTQSTDTQYF.